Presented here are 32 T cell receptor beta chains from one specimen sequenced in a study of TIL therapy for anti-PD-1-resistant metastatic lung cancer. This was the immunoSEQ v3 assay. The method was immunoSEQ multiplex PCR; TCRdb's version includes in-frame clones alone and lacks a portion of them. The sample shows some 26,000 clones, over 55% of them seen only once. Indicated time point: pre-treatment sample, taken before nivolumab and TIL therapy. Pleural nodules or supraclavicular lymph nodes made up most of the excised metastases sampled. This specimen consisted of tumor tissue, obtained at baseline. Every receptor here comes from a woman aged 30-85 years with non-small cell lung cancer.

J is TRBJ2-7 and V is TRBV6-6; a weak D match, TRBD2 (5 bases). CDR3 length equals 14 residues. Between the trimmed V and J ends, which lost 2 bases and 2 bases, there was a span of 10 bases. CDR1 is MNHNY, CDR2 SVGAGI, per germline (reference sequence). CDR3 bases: TGTGCCAGCAGTTACGGGAGAGGGACCTACGAGCAGTACTTC. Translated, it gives CASSYGRGTYEQYF.

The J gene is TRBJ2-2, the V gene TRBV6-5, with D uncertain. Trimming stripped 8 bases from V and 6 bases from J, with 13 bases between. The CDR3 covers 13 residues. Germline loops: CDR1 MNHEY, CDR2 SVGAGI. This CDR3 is CASAPLAAGELFF. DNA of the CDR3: TGTGCCAGCGCCCCCCTCGCGGCCGGGGAGCTGTTTTTT.

The CDR3 spells CASSSEGAEYF. The CDR3 coding sequence is TGTGCCAGCAGCTCCGAGGGGGCGGAGTACTTC. The chain carries TRBV5-6 and TRBJ2-7; 7 bases are a match to TRBD1. The J segment lost 11 bases and the V segment lost 3 bases, leaving 5 bases of the junction unmatched. The CDR3 runs 11 residues. Germline V gives CDR1 SGHDT, CDR2 YYEEEE.

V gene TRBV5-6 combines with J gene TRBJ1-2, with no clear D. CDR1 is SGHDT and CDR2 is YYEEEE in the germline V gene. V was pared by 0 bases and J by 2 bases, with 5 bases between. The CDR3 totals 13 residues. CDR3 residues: CASSLDRNYGYTF. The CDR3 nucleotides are TGTGCCAGCAGCTTGGACAGAAACTATGGCTACACCTTC.

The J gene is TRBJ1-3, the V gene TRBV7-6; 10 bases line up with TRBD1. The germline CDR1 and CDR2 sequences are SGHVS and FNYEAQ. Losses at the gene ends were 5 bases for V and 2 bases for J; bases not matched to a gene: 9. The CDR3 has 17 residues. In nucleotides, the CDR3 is TGTGCCAGCAGCCCCCGACCGGGACAGGGGCCTGGAAACACCATATATTTT. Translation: CASSPRPGQGPGNTIYF.

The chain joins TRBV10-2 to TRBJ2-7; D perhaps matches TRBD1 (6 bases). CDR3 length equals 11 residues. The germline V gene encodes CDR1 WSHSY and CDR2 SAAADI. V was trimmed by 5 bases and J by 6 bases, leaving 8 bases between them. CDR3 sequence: CASSTGSEQYF. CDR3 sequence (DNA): TGCGCCAGCAGTACAGGGTCCGAGCAGTACTTC.

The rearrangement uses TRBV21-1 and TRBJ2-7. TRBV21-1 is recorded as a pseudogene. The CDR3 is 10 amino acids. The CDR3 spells CASSKDEQYF. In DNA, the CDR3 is TGTGCCAGCAGCAAAGACGAGCAGTACTTC.

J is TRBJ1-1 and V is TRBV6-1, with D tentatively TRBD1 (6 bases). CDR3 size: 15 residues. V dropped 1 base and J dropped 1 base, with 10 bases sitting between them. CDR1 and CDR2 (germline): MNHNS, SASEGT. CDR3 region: CASSEDPGANTEAFF. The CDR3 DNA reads TGTGCCAGCAGTGAAGATCCAGGGGCGAACACTGAAGCTTTCTTT.

The CDR3 here is CASSITPGLSSYEQYF. The CDR3 bases are TGTGCCAGTAGTATAACGCCCGGGTTGAGCTCCTACGAGCAGTACTTC. The chain has TRBV19 and TRBJ2-7; D ambiguous. CDR1 is LNHDA and CDR2 is SQIVND in the germline V gene (reference sequence). This CDR3 is 16 amino acids long. Trimming stripped 2 bases from V and 0 bases from J, with 14 bases between.

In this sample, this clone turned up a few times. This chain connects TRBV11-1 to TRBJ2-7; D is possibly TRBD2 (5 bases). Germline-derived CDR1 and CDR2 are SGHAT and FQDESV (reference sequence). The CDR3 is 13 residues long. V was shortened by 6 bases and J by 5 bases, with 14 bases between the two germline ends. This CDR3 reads CASSSLEFNEQYF. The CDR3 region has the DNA TGTGCCAGCAGTTCACTAGAGTTCAACGAGCAGTACTTC.

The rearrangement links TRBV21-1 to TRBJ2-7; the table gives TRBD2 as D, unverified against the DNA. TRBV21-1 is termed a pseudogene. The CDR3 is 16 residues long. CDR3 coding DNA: TGTGCAGCACGGACACTAGCGGGAGAGGTGACCTACGAGCAGTACTTC. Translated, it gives CAARTLAGEVTYEQYF.

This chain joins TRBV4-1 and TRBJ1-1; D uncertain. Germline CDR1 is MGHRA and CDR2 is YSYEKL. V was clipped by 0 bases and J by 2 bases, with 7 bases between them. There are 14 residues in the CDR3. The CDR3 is CASSQDGVNTEAFF. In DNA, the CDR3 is TGCGCCAGCAGCCAAGATGGAGTCAACACTGAAGCTTTCTTT.

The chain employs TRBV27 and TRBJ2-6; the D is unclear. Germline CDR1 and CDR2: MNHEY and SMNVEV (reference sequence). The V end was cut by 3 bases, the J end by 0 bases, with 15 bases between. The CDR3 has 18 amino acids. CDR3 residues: CASSFTAGSSSGANVLTF. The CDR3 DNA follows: TGTGCCAGCAGTTTTACGGCAGGATCTTCCTCTGGGGCCAACGTCCTGACTTTC.

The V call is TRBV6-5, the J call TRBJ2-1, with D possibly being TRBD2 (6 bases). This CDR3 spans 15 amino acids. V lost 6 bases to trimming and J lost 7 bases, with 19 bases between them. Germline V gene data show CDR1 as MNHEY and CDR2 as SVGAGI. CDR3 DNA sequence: TGTGCCAGCAGCTACCCCCGAGGGACTCGGAATGAGCAGTTCTTC. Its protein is CASSYPRGTRNEQFF.

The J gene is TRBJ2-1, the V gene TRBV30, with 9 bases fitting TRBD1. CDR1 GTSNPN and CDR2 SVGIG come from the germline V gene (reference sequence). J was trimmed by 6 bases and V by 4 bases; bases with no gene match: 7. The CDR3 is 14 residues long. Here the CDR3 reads CAWNSGTGRNEQFF. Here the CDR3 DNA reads TGTGCCTGGAACTCCGGGACAGGGCGCAATGAGCAGTTCTTC.

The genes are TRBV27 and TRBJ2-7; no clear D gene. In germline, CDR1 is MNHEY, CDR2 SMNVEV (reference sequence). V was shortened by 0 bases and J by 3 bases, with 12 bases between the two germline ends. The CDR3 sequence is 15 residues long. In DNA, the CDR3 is TGTGCCAGCAGTTTATCGCGAGGCAATGACTACGAGCAGTACTTC. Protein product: CASSLSRGNDYEQYF.

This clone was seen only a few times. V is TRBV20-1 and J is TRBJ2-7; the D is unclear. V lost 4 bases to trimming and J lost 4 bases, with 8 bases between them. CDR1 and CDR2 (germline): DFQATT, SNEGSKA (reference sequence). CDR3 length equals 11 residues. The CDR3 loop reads CSAMREYEQYF. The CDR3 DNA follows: TGCAGTGCTATGCGAGAATACGAGCAGTACTTC.

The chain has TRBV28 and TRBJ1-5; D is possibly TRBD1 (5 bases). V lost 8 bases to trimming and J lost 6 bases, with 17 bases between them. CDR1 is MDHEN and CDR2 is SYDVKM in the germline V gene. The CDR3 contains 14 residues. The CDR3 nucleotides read TGTGCCAGCCACCTTAGGGGAGGAGGTCAGCCCCAGCATTTT. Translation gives CASHLRGGGQPQHF.

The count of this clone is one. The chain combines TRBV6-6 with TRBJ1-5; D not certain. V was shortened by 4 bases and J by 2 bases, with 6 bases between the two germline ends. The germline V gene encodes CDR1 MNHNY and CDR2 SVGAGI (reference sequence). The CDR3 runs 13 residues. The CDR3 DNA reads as TGTGCCAGCAGTTGGGGAGGCAATCAGCCCCAGCATTTT. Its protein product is CASSWGGNQPQHF.

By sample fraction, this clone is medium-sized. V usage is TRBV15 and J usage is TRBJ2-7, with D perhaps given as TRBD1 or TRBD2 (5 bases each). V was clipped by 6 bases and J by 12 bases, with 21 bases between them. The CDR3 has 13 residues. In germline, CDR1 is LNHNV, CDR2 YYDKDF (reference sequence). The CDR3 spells CATSLPGTQQWYF. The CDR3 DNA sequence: TGTGCCACCAGTCTTCCAGGGACCCAACAGTGGTACTTC.

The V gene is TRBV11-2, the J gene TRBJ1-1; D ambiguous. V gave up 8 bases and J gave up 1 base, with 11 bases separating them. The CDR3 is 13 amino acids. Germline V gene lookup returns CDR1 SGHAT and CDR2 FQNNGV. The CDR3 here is CASGYQANTEAFF. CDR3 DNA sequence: TGTGCCAGCGGGTACCAGGCGAACACTGAAGCTTTCTTT.

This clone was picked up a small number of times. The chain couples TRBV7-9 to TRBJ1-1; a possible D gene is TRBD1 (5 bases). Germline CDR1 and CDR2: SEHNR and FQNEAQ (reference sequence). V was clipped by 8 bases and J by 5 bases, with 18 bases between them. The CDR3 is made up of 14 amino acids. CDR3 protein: CASRADIWATEAFF. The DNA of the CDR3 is TGTGCCAGCCGCGCGGACATTTGGGCTACTGAAGCTTTCTTT.

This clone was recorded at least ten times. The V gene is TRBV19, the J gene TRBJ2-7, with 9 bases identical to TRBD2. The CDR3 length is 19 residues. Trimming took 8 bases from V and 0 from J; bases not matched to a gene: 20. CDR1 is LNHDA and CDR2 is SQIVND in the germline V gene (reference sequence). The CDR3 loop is CASPIPGLAGHPGSYEQYF. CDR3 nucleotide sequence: TGTGCCAGTCCCATACCCGGGCTAGCGGGACACCCAGGCTCCTACGAGCAGTACTTC.

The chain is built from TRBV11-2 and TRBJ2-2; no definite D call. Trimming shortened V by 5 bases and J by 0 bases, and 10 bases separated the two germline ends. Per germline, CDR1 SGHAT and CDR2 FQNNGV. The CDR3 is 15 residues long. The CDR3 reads CASSLKLSNTGELFF. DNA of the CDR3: TGTGCCAGCAGCCTTAAACTATCGAACACCGGGGAGCTGTTTTTT.

The CDR3 nucleotides read TGTGCCAGCAGTTATATTAGCGGGGAGCTGTTTTTT. Encoded protein: CASSYISGELFF. The V call is TRBV6-5, the J call TRBJ2-2; D unresolved. The germline V gene has CDR1 MNHEY and CDR2 SVGAGI. Trimming pared 3 bases from V and 7 bases from J, leaving 6 bases between. The CDR3 consists of 12 residues.

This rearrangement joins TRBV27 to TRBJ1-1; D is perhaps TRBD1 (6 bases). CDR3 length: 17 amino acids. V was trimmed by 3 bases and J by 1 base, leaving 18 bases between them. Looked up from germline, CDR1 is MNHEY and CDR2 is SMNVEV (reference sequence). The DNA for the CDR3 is TGTGCCAGCAGTTTCAGAGCAGGGGCCGTCGGGAACACTGAAGCTTTCTTT. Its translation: CASSFRAGAVGNTEAFF.

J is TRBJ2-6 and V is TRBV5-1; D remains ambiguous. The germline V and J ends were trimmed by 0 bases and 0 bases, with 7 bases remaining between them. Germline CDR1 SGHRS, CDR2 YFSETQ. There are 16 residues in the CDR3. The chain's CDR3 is CASSLGGNSGANVLTF. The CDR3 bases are TGCGCCAGCAGCTTGGGCGGAAACTCTGGGGCCAACGTCCTGACTTTC.

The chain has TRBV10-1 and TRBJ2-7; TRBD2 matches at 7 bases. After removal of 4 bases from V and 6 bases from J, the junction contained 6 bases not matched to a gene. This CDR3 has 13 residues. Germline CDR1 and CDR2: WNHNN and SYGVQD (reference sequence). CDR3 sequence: CASSAAGLGEQYF. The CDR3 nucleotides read TGCGCCAGCAGTGCAGCGGGATTGGGCGAGCAGTACTTC.

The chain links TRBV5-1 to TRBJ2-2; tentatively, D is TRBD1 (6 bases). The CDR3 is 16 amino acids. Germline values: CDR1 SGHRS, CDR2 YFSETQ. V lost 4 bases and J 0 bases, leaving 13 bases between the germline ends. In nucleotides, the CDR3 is TGCGCCAGCAGCCTACAGGGTTTCGCGAACACCGGGGAGCTGTTTTTT. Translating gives CASSLQGFANTGELFF.

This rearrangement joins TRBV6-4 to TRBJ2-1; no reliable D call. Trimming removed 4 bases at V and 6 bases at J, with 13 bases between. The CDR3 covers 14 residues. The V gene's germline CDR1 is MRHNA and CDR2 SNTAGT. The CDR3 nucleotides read TGTGCCAGCAGTGCCGAACAGCATAGCAATGAGCAGTTCTTC. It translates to CASSAEQHSNEQFF.

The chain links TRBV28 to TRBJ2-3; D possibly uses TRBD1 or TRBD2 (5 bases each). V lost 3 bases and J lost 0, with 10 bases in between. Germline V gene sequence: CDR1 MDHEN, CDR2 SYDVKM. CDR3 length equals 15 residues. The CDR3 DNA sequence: TGTGCCAGCAGTTTTTGGGGGAGTAGCACAGATACGCAGTATTTT. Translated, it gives CASSFWGSSTDTQYF.

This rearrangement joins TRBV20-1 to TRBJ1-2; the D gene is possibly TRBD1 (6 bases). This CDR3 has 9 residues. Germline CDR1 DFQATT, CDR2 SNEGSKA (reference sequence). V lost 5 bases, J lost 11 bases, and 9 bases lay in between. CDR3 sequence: CSADRRYTF. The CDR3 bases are TGCAGTGCTGACAGGAGGTACACCTTC.